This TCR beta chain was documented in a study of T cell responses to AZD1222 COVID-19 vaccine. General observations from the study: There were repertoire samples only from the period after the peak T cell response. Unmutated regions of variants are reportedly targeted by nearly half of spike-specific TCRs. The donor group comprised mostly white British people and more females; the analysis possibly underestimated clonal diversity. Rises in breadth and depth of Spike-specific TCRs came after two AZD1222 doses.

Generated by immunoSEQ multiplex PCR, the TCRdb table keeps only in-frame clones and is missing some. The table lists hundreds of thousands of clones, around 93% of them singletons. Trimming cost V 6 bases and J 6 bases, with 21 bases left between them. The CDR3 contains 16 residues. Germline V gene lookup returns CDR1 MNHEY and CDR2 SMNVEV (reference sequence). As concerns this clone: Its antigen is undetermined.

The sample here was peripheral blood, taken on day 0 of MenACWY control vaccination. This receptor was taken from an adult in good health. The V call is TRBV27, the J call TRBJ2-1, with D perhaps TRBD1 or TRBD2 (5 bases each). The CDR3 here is CASSFLSGAMGNEQFF. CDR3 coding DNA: TGTGCCAGCAGCTTCCTGTCCGGGGCTATGGGCAATGAGCAGTTCTTC.